The 26 T cell receptor beta chains below all came from one sample that was sequenced in a study of neurological immune-mediated disorders. Time point noted: longitudinal time-point 3. TCRdb analysed the 5' RACE reads with MiXCR anew, one entry per CDR3 protein. The table shows 95,000 to 110,000 distinct CDR3 sequences, with about a tenth occurring only once. The sequencing sample was made of PBMCs. These receptors were collected from a female donor with HTLV-1-associated myelopathy (HAM/TSP).

This clonotype was seen many times. This chain uses TRBV29-1 with TRBJ2-7, with 7 positions matching TRBD2. The CDR3 length is 12 residues. V shed 8 bases, J shed 6 bases, and the junction held 10 bases outside the gene matches. Germline V gene sequence: CDR1 SQVTM, CDR2 ANQGSEA. The DNA of the CDR3 is TGCAGCTTCCGGACCATAGCGGGCGAGCAGTACTTC. This sequence encodes CSFRTIAGEQYF.

Ten or more counts support this clonotype. The rearrangement links TRBV11-2 to TRBJ2-5; weak D call: TRBD1 (6 bases). V lost 1 base, J lost 2 bases, and 11 bases lay in between. The CDR3 is 15 residues long. The germline V gene encodes CDR1 SGHAT and CDR2 FQNNGV. The chain's CDR3 is CASSLVWGRQETQYF. The CDR3 DNA sequence: TGTGCCAGCAGCTTAGTCTGGGGGCGGCAAGAGACCCAGTACTTC.

The sample holds many counts of this clonotype. CDR3 in DNA: TGCGCCAGCGGCCATTCAGACCGTTCGGGACAGGGGAGTGAGCAGTTCTTC. This sequence encodes CASGHSDRSGQGSEQFF. The chain joins TRBV5-1 to TRBJ2-1, with 10 bases lining up with TRBD1. The CDR3 totals 17 residues. V lost 7 bases, J lost 9 bases, and 19 bases stayed unmatched. CDR1 SGHRS and CDR2 YFSETQ come from the germline V gene.

This clonotype was observed many times. The CDR3 nucleotides are TGCGCCAGCAGCTGGGGGGACAGGGACACAGATACGCAGTATTTT. Translated: CASSWGDRDTDTQYF. The chain carries TRBV5-1 and TRBJ2-3; TRBD1 agrees at 9 bases. The CDR3 spans 15 residues. Germline V gene data show CDR1 as SGHRS and CDR2 as YFSETQ. The V gene end was trimmed by 3 bases and the J gene end by 2 bases; junction bases not matched to a gene: 4.

This clonotype has ten or more counts. This rearrangement joins TRBV5-1 to TRBJ1-5; D not certain. The CDR3 is 14 residues long. The germline V gene has CDR1 SGHRS and CDR2 YFSETQ. V gave up 4 bases and J gave up 0 bases, with 8 bases separating them. The CDR3 DNA sequence: TGCGCCAGCAGCACGGACGGTAGCAATCAGCCCCAGCATTTT. As protein: CASSTDGSNQPQHF.

At least ten counts were recorded for this clonotype. The genes are TRBV5-1 and TRBJ2-2; no reliable D call. Germline CDR1 and CDR2: SGHRS and YFSETQ. The V end lost 2 bases, the J end lost 0 bases, and 8 bases lay between the germline ends. The CDR3 runs 15 residues. The CDR3 coding sequence is TGCGCCAGCAGCTTTGACCCTGCGAACACCGGGGAGCTGTTTTTT. It yields the protein CASSFDPANTGELFF.

This clonotype showed up just a few times. V usage is TRBV4-2 and J usage is TRBJ2-5; the D gene could be TRBD1 or TRBD2 (5 bases each). Germline CDR1 and CDR2: LGHNA and YNFKEQ. Between the trimmed V and J ends, which lost 4 bases and 2 bases, there was a span of 11 bases. The CDR3 sequence is 14 residues long. This CDR3 is CASSRPGPQETQYF. CDR3 sequence (DNA): TGTGCCAGCAGCCGGCCGGGACCTCAAGAGACCCAGTACTTC.

The sample holds many counts of this clonotype. The chain uses TRBV10-3 and TRBJ2-7; D gene uncertain. Trimming shortened V by 0 bases and J by 3 bases, and 9 bases separated the two germline ends. Germline V gene sequence: CDR1 ENHRY, CDR2 SYGVKD. There are 14 residues in the CDR3. CDR3 amino acids: CAISESSVVYEQYF. CDR3 DNA: TGTGCCATCAGTGAGTCATCGGTTGTCTACGAGCAGTACTTC.

This clonotype was seen a handful of times. The rearrangement joins TRBV7-2 to TRBJ2-5, with D perhaps TRBD2 (5 bases). The CDR3 runs 14 residues. Germline V lookup: CDR1 SGHTA, CDR2 FQGNSA. The V end lost 2 bases, the J end lost 1 base, and 8 bases lay between the germline ends. CDR3 nucleotides: TGTGCCAGCAGCTTACGGGATCGCCAAGAGACCCAGTACTTC. As protein: CASSLRDRQETQYF.

This clonotype was observed many times. The chain links TRBV28 to TRBJ2-5; D might be TRBD1 or TRBD2, each matching 6 bases. Germline CDR1 is MDHEN and CDR2 is SYDVKM. The CDR3 is made up of 14 amino acids. V dropped 3 bases and J dropped 2 bases, with 10 bases sitting between them. As DNA, the CDR3 is TGTGCCAGCAGTTTCCGGGGGCTACAAGAGACCCAGTACTTC. Protein: CASSFRGLQETQYF. The whole variable domain, remainder taken from reference TRBV28 and TRBJ2-5, is DVKVTQSSRYLVKRTGEKVFLECVQDMDHENMFWYRQDPGLGLRLIYFSYDVKMKEKGDIPEGYSVSREKKERFSLILESASTNQTSMYLCASSFRGLQETQYFGPGTRLLVL.

Ten or more counts support this clonotype. V is TRBV5-1 and J is TRBJ2-4; 10 bases are a match to TRBD1. With V trimmed by 0 bases and J by 4 bases, 1 base remained unmatched. This CDR3 region has 15 residues. Germline V lookup: CDR1 SGHRS, CDR2 YFSETQ. CDR3 nucleotides: TGCGCCAGCAGCTTGGGACAGGGGGCGAAAAACATTCAGTACTTC. Translating gives CASSLGQGAKNIQYF.

This chain uses TRBV20-1 with TRBJ2-5; weak D call: TRBD2 (5 bases). The germline V and J ends were trimmed by 1 base and 5 bases, with 14 bases remaining between them. This CDR3 is 14 amino acids long. The germline V gene encodes CDR1 DFQATT and CDR2 SNEGSKA (reference sequence). For the CDR3, the DNA is TGCAGTGCTAGAGTCGGGGTTCATGCGGAGACCCAGTACTTC. Translating it yields CSARVGVHAETQYF.

This clonotype was found many times. The CDR3 protein is CASSPSGGRINTQYF. In DNA form, the CDR3 reads TGTGCCAGCAGCCCTAGCGGGGGGCGGATAAATACGCAGTATTTT. The chain combines TRBV12-3 or TRBV12-4 with TRBJ2-3, with TRBD2 matching over 11 bases. The CDR3 extends over 15 amino acids. Trimming at V came to 6 bases and at J to 7 bases, leaving 9 bases not matched to a gene.

This clonotype was counted ten times or more. V gene TRBV20-1 combines with J gene TRBJ1-1; D unresolved. Per germline, CDR1 DFQATT and CDR2 SNEGSKA (reference sequence). CDR3 length: 14 amino acids. V lost 6 bases and J 5 bases, leaving 19 bases between the germline ends. In DNA, the CDR3 is TGCAGTGCAATCTCCCCGAGGCTTGGTACTGAAGCTTTCTTT. It translates to CSAISPRLGTEAFF.

This clonotype was found many times. The chain links TRBV5-1 to TRBJ2-2; TRBD1 agrees at 8 bases. Germline loops: CDR1 SGHRS, CDR2 YFSETQ. The CDR3 extends over 14 amino acids. After removal of 4 bases from V and 7 bases from J, the junction contained 6 bases not matched to a gene. CDR3 nucleotides: TGCGCCAGCAGCCGGACAGGGAGTGGCGGGGAGCTGTTTTTT. It specifies CASSRTGSGGELFF.

This clonotype was detected ten times or more. The chain has TRBV5-1 and TRBJ1-1; D is perhaps TRBD1 (5 bases). Trimming removed 4 bases from V and 2 bases from J, with 12 bases in between. Germline values: CDR1 SGHRS, CDR2 YFSETQ. CDR3 length: 14 amino acids. The CDR3 protein is CASSRGDFNTEAFF. DNA for the CDR3: TGCGCCAGCAGCCGCGGGGACTTCAACACTGAAGCTTTCTTT.

A note on this clonotype: With a much larger clone just one base away, this may be a read error. V and J are TRBV11-1 and TRBJ2-2, with TRBD2 identical over 9 bases. Germline values: CDR1 SGHAT, CDR2 FQDESV (reference sequence). The CDR3 has 17 residues. CDR3 protein: CTSSLVAGDLRAGELFF. The CDR3, as DNA: TGTACCAGCAGCTTAGTAGCGGGGGACCTCCGGGCCGGGGAGCTGTTTTTT.

This clonotype was recorded many times. The chain couples TRBV25-1 to TRBJ2-7; D is perhaps TRBD1 (6 bases). The CDR3 loop spans 15 amino acids. V gave up 3 bases and J gave up 5 bases, with 17 bases separating them. The germline CDR1 and CDR2 sequences are MGHDK and SYGVNS. The CDR3 DNA reads as TGTGCCAGCAGTGACCCCCGAGCGTCAGGGGACGAGCAGTACTTC. This sequence encodes CASSDPRASGDEQYF.

This clonotype was counted at least ten times. The gene calls are TRBV30 and TRBJ2-7; D gene ambiguous. Germline V gene data show CDR1 as GTSNPN and CDR2 as SVGIG (reference sequence). This CDR3 has 13 amino acids. Trimming took 3 bases from V and 2 from J, leaving 11 bases between them. CDR3 coding DNA: TGTGCCTGGAGCCTAGGGTCCCCCTACGAGCAGTACTTC. Protein product: CAWSLGSPYEQYF.

There are a few counts of this clonotype. The CDR3 loop is CASSQDWLAGGASTDTQYF. CDR3 DNA sequence: TGTGCCAGCAGCCAAGATTGGCTAGCGGGGGGCGCTAGCACAGATACGCAGTATTTT. The chain carries TRBV4-2 and TRBJ2-3, with 11 bases fitting TRBD2. Germline lookup yields CDR1 LGHNA and CDR2 YNFKEQ. After removal of 0 bases from V and 0 bases from J, the junction contained 8 bases not matched to a gene. This CDR3 is 19 amino acids long.

This clonotype was detected ten times or more. The V gene is TRBV5-1, the J gene TRBJ1-5; tentative D call: TRBD1 (5 bases). The CDR3 consists of 15 residues. Trimming stripped 0 bases from V and 4 bases from J, with 11 bases between. Germline values: CDR1 SGHRS, CDR2 YFSETQ. The CDR3 nucleotides read TGCGCCAGCAGCTTGGGGGCAGGGAGGAATCAGCCCCAGCATTTT. Its protein product is CASSLGAGRNQPQHF.

V gene TRBV7-9 combines with J gene TRBJ2-6, with D possibly TRBD2 on 5 matching bases. The V gene lost 1 base and the J gene lost 2 bases, with 9 bases spanning the gap. The CDR3 spans 16 residues. Germline CDR1 and CDR2: SEHNR and FQNEAQ (reference sequence). The CDR3 sequence: CASSLGLGAGANVLTF. The CDR3 coding sequence is TGTGCCAGCAGCTTAGGCCTCGGGGCTGGGGCCAACGTCCTGACTTTC. The full variable domain, rest sourced from reference TRBV7-9 and TRBJ2-6, is DTGVSQNPRHKITKRGQNVTFRCDPISEHNRLYWYRQTLGQGPEFLTYFQNEAQLEKSRLLSDRFSAERPKGSFSTLEIQRTEQGDSAMYLCASSLGLGAGANVLTFGAGSRLTVL.

This clonotype appeared once. The genes are TRBV2 and TRBJ2-3, with D maybe TRBD2 (6 bases). V dropped 9 bases and J dropped 3 bases, with 10 bases sitting between them. The CDR3 loop spans 12 amino acids. CDR1 and CDR2 from the germline V gene are SNHLY and FYNNEI. In nucleotides, the CDR3 is TGTGCCAGTGGGGGGTCTACAGATACGCAGTATTTT. Translating gives CASGGSTDTQYF.

In its sample, this clonotype was seen many times. This sequence joins TRBV20-1 and TRBJ1-1; 7 bases fit TRBD1. Germline-derived CDR1 and CDR2 are DFQATT and SNEGSKA (reference sequence). Trimming at V came to 0 bases and at J to 6 bases, leaving 10 bases not matched to a gene. This CDR3 region has 15 residues. In nucleotides, the CDR3 is TGCAGTGCTAGAGAAACAGGGGCCGCCGGCCCTGAAGCTTTCTTT. It encodes CSARETGAAGPEAFF.

On this clonotype itself: This may stem from a read error, because a much larger clone lies one nucleotide away. The genes are TRBV28 and TRBJ1-3; D uncertain. CDR3 length: 15 amino acids. Trimming left V 6 bases short and J 5 bases short, with 17 bases between. In germline, CDR1 is MDHEN, CDR2 SYDVKM. CDR3 sequence reads: CASSSTIILRNTIYF. The CDR3 nucleotides read TGTGCCAGCAGCTCAACCATCATTCTTAGAAACACCATATATTTT.

This clonotype has ten or more counts. V is TRBV11-2 and J is TRBJ1-2, with D unclear. Germline-derived CDR1 and CDR2 are SGHAT and FQNNGV. V was trimmed by 4 bases and J by 5 bases, leaving 17 bases between them. This CDR3 comprises 15 residues. The chain's CDR3 is CASSSPLGIPYGYTF. CDR3 in DNA: TGTGCCAGCAGCTCACCTCTAGGGATTCCTTATGGCTACACCTTC.